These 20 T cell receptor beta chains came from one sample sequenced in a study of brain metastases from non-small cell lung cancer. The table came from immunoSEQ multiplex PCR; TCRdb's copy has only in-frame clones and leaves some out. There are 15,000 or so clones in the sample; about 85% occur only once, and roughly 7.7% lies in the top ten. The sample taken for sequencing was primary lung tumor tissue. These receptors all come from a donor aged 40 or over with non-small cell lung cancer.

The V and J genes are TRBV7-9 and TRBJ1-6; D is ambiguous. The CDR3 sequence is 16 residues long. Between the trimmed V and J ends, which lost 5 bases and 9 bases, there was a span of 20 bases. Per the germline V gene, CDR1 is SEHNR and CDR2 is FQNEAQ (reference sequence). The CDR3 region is CASSPRAQSGSSPLHF. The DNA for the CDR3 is TGTGCCAGCAGCCCAAGGGCACAGTCTGGGAGTTCACCCCTCCACTTT.

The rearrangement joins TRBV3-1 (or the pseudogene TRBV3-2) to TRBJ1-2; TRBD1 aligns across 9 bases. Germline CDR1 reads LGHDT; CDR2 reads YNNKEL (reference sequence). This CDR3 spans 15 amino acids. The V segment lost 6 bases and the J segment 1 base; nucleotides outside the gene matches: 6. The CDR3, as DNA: TGTGCCAGCAGTATCGGGACAGGGATTAACTATGGCTACACCTTC. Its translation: CASSIGTGINYGYTF.

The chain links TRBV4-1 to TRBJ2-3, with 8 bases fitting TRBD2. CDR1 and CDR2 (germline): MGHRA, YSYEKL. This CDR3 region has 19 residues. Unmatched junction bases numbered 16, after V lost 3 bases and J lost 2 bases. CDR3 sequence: CASSHLFDAGGPDTDTQYF. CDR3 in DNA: TGCGCCAGCAGCCATCTCTTTGATGCGGGGGGCCCGGACACAGATACGCAGTATTTT.

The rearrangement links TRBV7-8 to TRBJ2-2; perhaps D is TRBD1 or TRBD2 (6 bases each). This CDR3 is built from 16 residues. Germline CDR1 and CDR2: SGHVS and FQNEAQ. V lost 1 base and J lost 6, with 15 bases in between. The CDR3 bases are TGTGCCAGCAGCTTAGAGGGCGGGACAATGCCCGGGGAGCTGTTTTTT. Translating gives CASSLEGGTMPGELFF.

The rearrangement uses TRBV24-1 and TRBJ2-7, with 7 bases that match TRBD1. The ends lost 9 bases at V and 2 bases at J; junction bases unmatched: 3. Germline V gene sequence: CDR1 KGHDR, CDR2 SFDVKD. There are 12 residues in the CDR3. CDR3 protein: CATGDRAYEQYF. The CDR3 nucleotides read TGTGCCACCGGGGACAGAGCCTACGAGCAGTACTTC.

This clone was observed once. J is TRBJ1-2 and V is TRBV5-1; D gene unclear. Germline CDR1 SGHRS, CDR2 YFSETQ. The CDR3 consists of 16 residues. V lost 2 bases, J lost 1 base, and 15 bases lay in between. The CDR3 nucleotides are TGCGCCAGCAGCTTAGAAGCAGGTTTCGTTAACTATGGCTACACCTTC. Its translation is CASSLEAGFVNYGYTF.

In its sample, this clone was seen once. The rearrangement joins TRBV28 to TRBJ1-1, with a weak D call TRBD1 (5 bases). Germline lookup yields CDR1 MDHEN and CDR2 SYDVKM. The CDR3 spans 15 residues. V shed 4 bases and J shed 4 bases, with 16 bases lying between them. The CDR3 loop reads CASSSRRGLGTEAFF. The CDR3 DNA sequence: TGTGCCAGCAGTTCCCGGCGGGGGTTAGGCACTGAAGCTTTCTTT.

The CDR3 nucleotides are TGTGCCAGCAGCCCCTTTCGGGCGGCCTCTGGAAACACCATATATTTT. It translates to CASSPFRAASGNTIYF. The gene calls are TRBV7-2 and TRBJ1-3; D remains unclear. The V gene's germline CDR1 is SGHTA and CDR2 FQGNSA. The V end lost 5 bases, the J end lost 0 bases, and 14 bases lay between the germline ends. This CDR3 has 16 amino acids.

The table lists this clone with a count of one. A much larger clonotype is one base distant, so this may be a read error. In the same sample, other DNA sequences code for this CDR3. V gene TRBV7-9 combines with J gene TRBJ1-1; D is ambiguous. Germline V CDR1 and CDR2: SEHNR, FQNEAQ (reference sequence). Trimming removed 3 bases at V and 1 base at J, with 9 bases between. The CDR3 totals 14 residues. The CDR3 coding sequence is TGTGCCAGCAGCTTGAGTCAAGGGAACACTGAAGCTTTCTTT. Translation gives CASSLSQGNTEAFF.

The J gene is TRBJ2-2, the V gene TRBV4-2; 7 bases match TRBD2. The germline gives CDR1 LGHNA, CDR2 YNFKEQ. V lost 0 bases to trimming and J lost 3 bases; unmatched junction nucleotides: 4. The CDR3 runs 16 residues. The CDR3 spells CASSQDAGRDTGELFF. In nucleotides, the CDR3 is TGTGCCAGCAGCCAAGATGCGGGGAGGGACACCGGGGAGCTGTTTTTT.

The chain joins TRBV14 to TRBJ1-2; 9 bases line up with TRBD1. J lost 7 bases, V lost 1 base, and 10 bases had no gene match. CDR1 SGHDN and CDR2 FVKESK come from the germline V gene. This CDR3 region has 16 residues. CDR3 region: CASSQGYRGRTGGYTF. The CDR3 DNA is TGTGCCAGCAGCCAAGGTTACAGGGGGCGAACCGGTGGCTACACCTTC.

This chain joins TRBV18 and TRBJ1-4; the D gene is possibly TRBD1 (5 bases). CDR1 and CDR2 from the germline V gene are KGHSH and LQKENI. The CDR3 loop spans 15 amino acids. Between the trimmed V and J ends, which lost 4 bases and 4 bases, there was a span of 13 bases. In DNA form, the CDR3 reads TGTGCCAGCTCACTCTCGGGGGTGATTAATGAAAAACTGTTTTTT. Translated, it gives CASSLSGVINEKLFF.

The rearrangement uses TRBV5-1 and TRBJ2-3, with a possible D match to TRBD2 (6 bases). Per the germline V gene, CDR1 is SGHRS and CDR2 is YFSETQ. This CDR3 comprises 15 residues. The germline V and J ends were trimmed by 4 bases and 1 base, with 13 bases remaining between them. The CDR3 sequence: CASSVGTGGTDTQYF. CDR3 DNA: TGCGCCAGCAGCGTAGGTACGGGGGGCACAGATACGCAGTATTTT.

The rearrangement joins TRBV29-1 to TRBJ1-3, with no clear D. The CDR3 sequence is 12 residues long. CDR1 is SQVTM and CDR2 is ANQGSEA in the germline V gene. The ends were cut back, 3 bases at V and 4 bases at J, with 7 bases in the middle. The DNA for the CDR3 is TGCAGCGTTGACCCCAGGGGAAACACCATATATTTT. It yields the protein CSVDPRGNTIYF.

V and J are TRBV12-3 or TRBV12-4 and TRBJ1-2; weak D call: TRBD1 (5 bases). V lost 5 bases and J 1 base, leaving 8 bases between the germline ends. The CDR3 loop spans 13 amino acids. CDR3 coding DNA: TGTGCCAGCAGTAAAAGGGGTAACTATGGCTACACCTTC. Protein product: CASSKRGNYGYTF.

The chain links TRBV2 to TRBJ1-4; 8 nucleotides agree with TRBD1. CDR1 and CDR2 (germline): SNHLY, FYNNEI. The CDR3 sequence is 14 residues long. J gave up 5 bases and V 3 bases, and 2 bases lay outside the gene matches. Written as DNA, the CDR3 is TGTGCCAGCAGTGACAGGACAGGGAATGAAAAACTGTTTTTT. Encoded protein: CASSDRTGNEKLFF.

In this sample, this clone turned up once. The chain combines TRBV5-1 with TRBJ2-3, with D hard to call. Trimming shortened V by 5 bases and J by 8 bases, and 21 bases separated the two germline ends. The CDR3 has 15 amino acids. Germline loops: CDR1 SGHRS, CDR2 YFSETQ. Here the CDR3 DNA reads TGCGCCAGCAGTAGGTTGCCGCGAGCCGTTGGTACGCAGTATTTT. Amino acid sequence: CASSRLPRAVGTQYF.

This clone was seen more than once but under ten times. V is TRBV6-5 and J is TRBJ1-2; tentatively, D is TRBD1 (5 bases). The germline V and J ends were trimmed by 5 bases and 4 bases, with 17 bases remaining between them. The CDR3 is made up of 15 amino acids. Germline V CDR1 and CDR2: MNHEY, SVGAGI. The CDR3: CASSPADGGGYGYTF. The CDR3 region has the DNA TGTGCCAGCAGTCCGGCGGACGGGGGAGGCTATGGCTACACCTTC.

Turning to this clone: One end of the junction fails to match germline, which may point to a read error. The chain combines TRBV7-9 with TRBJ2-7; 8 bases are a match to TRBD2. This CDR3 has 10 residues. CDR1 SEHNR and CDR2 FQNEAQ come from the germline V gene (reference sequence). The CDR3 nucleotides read TGTGCCAGCAGCGGGGGACTAGTCTTCTTC. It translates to CASSGGLVFF. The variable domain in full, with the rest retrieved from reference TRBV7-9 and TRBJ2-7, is DTGVSQNPRHKITKRGQNVTFRCDPISEHNRLYWYRQTLGQGPEFLTYFQNEAQLEKSRLLSDRFSAERPKGSFSTLEIQRTEQGDSAMYLCASSGGLVFFGPGTRLTVT.

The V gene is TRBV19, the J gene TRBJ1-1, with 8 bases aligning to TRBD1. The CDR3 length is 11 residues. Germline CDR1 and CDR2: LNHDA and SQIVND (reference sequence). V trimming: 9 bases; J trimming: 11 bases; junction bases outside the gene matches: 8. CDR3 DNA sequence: TGTGCCAGCTACAGGGGGGCTGGGGCTTTCTTT. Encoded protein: CASYRGAGAFF.